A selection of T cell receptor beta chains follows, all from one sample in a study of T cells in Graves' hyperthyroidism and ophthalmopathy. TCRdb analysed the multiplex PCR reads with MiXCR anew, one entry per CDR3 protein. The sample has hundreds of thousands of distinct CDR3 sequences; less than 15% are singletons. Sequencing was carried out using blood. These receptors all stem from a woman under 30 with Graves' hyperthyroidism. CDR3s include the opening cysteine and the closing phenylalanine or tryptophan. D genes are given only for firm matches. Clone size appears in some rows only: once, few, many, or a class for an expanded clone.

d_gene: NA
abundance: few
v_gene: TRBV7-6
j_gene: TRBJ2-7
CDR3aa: CASSFAGSPYEQYF
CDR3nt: TGTGCCAGCAGCTTCGCCGGGTCACCCTACGAGCAGTACTTC

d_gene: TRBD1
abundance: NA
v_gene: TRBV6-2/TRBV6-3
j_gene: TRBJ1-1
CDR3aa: CASSTSGTENTEAFF
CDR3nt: TGTGCCAGCAGCACATCAGGGACAGAGAACACTGAAGCTTTCTTT

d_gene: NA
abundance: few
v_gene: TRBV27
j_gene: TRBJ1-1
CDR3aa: CASSSFSRLTNTEAFF
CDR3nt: TGTGCCAGCAGTTCATTTTCCAGGCTAACTAACACTGAAGCTTTCTTT

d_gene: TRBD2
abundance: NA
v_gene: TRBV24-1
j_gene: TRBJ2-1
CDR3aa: CATSDLSGPYNEQFF
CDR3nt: TGTGCCACCAGTGATCTTAGCGGGCCTTACAATGAGCAGTTCTTC

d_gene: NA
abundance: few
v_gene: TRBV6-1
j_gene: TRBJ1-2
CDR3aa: CASSGKSGGYGYTF
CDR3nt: TGTGCCAGCAGTGGTAAATCGGGAGGCTATGGCTACACCTTC

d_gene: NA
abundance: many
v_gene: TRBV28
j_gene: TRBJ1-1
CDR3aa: CASTEVDTEAFF
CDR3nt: TGTGCCAGCACGGAGGTAGACACTGAAGCTTTCTTT

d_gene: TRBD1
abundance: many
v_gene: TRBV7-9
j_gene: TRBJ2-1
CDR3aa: CASSLLTGGSNNEQFF
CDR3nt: TGTGCCAGCAGCTTATTAACAGGGGGTTCGAACAATGAGCAGTTCTTC

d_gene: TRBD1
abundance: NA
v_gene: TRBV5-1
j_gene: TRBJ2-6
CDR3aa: CASSLAAGGRSGANVLTF
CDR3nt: TGCGCCAGCAGCTTGGCTGCAGGGGGAAGGTCTGGGGCCAACGTCCTGACTTTC

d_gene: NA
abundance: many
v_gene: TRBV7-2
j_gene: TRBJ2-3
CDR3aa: CASSPLKAGTDTQYF
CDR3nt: TGTGCCAGCAGCCCATTAAAGGCGGGCACAGATACGCAGTATTTT

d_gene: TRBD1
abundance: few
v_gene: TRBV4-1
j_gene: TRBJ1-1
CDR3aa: CASSQETGGASWDTEAFF
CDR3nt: TGCGCCAGCAGCCAAGAGACAGGGGGCGCGAGCTGGGACACTGAAGCTTTCTTT

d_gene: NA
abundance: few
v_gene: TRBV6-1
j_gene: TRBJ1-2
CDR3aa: CASSRGHGYTF
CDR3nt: TGTGCCAGCAGTCGAGGTCATGGCTACACCTTC

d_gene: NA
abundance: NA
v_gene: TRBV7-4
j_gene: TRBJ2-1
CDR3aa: CASSRKDSDNEQFF
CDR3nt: TGTGCCAGCAGTCGAAAGGACTCCGACAATGAGCAGTTCTTC

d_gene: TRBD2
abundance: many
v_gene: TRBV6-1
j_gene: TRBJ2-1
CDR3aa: CASSESGTRSNEQFF
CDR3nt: TGTGCCAGCAGTGAAAGCGGGACTAGGTCGAATGAGCAGTTCTTC

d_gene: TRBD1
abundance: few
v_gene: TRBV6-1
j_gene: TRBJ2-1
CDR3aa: CASIPGQGAYNEQFF
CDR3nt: TGTGCCAGCATCCCGGGACAGGGGGCTTACAATGAGCAGTTCTTC

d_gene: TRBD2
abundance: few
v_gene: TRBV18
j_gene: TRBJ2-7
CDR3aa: CASSELGGGFNEQYF
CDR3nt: TGTGCCAGCTCAGAACTCGGGGGGGGGTTCAACGAGCAGTACTTC

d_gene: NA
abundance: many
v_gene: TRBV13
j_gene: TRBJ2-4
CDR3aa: CASSPPDSTNIQYF
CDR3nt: TGTGCCAGCAGCCCTCCGGACAGTACAAACATTCAGTACTTC

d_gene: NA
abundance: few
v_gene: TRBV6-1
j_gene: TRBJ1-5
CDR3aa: CASSRQSSPNQPQHF
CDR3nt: TGTGCCAGCAGTCGACAGTCCTCCCCTAATCAGCCCCAGCATTTT

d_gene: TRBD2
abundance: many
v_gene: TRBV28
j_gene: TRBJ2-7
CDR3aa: CASSLWLAGTYEQYF
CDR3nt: TGTGCCAGCAGTTTGTGGTTAGCGGGAACCTACGAGCAGTACTTC

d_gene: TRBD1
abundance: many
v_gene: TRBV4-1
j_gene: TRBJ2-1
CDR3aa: CASSLRGPTYNEQFF
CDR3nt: TGCGCCAGCAGCCTAAGGGGGCCCACCTACAATGAGCAGTTCTTC

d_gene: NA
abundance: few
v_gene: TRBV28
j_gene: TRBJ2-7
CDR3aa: CASSFYSKGLPTYEQYF
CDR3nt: TGTGCCAGCAGTTTCTACTCCAAAGGCTTACCTACCTACGAGCAGTACTTC

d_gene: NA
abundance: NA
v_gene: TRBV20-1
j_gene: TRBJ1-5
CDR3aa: CSAGREGGHSNQPQHF
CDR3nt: TGCAGTGCTGGACGGGAGGGGGGCCATAGCAATCAGCCCCAGCATTTT

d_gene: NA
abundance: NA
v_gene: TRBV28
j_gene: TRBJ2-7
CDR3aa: CASRSRDKSYEQYF
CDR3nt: TGTGCCAGCAGATCCCGGGACAAGTCCTACGAGCAGTACTTC

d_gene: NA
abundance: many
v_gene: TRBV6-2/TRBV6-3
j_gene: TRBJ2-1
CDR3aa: CASAARNEQFF
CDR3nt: TGTGCCAGCGCTGCCCGGAATGAGCAGTTCTTC

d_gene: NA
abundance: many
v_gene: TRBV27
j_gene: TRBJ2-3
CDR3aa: CASSLLLAPDTQYF
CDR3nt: TGTGCCAGCAGTTTACTGCTAGCCCCAGATACGCAGTATTTT

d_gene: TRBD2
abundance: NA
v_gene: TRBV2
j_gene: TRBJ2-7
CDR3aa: CASRRTGGQYF
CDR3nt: TGTGCCAGCAGGAGAACGGGGGGGCAGTACTTC

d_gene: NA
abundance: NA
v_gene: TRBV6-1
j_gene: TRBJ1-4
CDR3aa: CATAGAGVGKLFF
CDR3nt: TGTGCCACCGCGGGGGCAGGGGTAGGAAAACTGTTTTTT

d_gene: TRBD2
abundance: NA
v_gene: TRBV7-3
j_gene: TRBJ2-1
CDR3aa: CASSLNPGLASGDEQFF
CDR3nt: TGTGCCAGCAGCTTAAATCCTGGACTAGCGAGTGGCGATGAGCAGTTCTTC

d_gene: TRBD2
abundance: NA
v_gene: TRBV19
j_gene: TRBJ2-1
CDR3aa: CATHRPSGSDEQFF
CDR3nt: TGTGCCACCCATCGGCCTAGCGGGAGCGATGAGCAGTTCTTC

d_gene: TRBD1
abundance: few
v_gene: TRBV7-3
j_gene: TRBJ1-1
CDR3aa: CASGSDRGSEAFF
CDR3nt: TGTGCCAGCGGATCCGACAGGGGCTCTGAAGCTTTCTTT

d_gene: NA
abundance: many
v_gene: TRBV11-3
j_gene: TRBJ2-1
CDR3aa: CASSLQGGNEQFF
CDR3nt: TGTGCCAGCAGCTTACAGGGGGGTAATGAGCAGTTCTTC

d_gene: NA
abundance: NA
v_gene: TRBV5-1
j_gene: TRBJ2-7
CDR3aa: CASSMGLGNEQYF
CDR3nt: TGCGCCAGCAGCATGGGACTGGGGAACGAGCAGTACTTC

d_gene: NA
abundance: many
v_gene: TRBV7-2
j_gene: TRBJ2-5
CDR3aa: CASSITAIQTQYF
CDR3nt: TGTGCCAGCAGCATTACAGCTATCCAGACCCAGTACTTC

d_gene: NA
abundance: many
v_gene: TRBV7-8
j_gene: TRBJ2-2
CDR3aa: CASRNGVNTGELFF
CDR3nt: TGTGCCAGCCGAAACGGGGTGAACACCGGGGAGCTGTTTTTT

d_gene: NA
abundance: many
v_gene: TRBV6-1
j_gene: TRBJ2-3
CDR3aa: CASIGTDTQYF
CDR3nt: TGTGCCAGCATCGGCACAGATACGCAGTATTTT

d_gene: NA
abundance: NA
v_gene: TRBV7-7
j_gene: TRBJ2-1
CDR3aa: CASSLDLLNNEQFF
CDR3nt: TGTGCCAGCAGCTTAGACCTCCTAAACAATGAGCAGTTCTTC

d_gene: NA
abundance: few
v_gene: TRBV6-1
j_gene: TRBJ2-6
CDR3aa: CASSVESSGANVLTF
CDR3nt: TGTGCCAGCAGTGTTGAGAGCTCTGGGGCCAACGTCCTGACTTTC

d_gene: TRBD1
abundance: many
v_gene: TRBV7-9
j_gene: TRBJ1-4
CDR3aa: CASRPPGQDNEKLFF
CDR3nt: TGTGCCAGCAGGCCTCCGGGACAGGATAATGAAAAACTGTTTTTT

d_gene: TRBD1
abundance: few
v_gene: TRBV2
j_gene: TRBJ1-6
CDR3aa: CASSENSGTDNSPLHF
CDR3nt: TGTGCCAGCAGTGAAAATTCCGGGACAGATAATTCACCCCTCCACTTT

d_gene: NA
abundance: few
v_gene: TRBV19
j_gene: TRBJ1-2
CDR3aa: CASSIDTGLGYTF
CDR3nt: TGTGCCAGTAGTATAGACACGGGGCTTGGCTACACCTTC

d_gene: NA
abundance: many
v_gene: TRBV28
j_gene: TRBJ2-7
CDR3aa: CASSIDTRREQYF
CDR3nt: TGTGCCAGCAGTATTGATACCCGACGCGAGCAGTACTTC

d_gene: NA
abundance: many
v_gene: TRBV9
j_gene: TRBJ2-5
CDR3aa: CASSVGRDQETQYF
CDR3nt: TGTGCCAGCAGCGTAGGCCGGGACCAAGAGACCCAGTACTTC

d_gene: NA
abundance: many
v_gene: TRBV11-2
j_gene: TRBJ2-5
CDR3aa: CASSLRRAQGETQYF
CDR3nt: TGTGCCAGCAGCTTACGGCGGGCTCAGGGGGAGACCCAGTACTTC

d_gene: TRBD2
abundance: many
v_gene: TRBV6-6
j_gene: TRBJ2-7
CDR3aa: CASSYSGTSRYEQYF
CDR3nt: TGTGCCAGCAGTTACTCCGGGACTAGTCGCTACGAGCAGTACTTC

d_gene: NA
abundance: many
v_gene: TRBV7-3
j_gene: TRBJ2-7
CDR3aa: CASSLTPNYEQYF
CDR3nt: TGTGCCAGCAGCTTAACTCCGAACTACGAGCAGTACTTC

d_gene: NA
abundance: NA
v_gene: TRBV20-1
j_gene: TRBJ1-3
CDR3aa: CSAIELGGPGNTIYF
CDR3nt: TGCAGTGCTATAGAACTCGGGGGGCCTGGAAACACCATATATTTT

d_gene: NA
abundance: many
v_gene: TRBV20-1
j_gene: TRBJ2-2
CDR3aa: CSVGNRVTNTGELFF
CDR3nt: TGCAGTGTGGGGAACAGGGTTACAAACACCGGGGAGCTGTTTTTT

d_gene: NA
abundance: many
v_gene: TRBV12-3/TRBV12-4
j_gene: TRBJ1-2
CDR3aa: CASSPGGGSIYGYTF
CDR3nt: TGTGCCAGCAGTCCCGGTGGGGGGTCGATATATGGCTACACCTTC

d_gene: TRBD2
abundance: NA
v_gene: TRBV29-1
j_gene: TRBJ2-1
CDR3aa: CSLAGGPTYNEQFF
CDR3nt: TGCAGCTTAGCGGGAGGGCCTACCTACAATGAGCAGTTCTTC